A selection of T cell receptor beta chains follows, all from one sample in a study of cytomegalovirus exposure and HLA in healthy donors. The data were produced by immunoSEQ multiplex PCR, yet TCRdb's version contains in-frame clones alone and is incomplete. The sample holds approximately 160,000 clones, around 82% seen once. The sample consisted of PBMCs. The receptor source for this set is a man younger than 45 in good health and CMV-seropositive. Both conserved end residues are part of each CDR3. The order of the fields is J gene, V gene, CDR3 protein.

J gene: TRBJ2-7; V gene: TRBV6-1; CDR3 protein: CASSRLSGAYEQYF
J gene: TRBJ1-2; V gene: TRBV18; CDR3 protein: CASSPSQGANYGYTF
J gene: TRBJ2-5; V gene: TRBV28; CDR3 protein: CAIPRDRVETQYF
J gene: TRBJ2-7; V gene: TRBV11-2; CDR3 protein: CASSLRGGAFSYEQYF
J gene: TRBJ1-2; V gene: TRBV9; CDR3 protein: CASSDKPGQGPSNYGYTF
J gene: TRBJ2-1; V gene: TRBV7-7; CDR3 protein: CASSRGLADEQFF
J gene: TRBJ1-1; V gene: TRBV27; CDR3 protein: CASGVMDTEAFF
J gene: TRBJ2-1; V gene: TRBV19; CDR3 protein: CASTGTGAYNEQFF
J gene: TRBJ2-4; V gene: TRBV9; CDR3 protein: CASSVGGLAKNIQYF
J gene: TRBJ2-5; V gene: TRBV28; CDR3 protein: CASSSSTGVKETQYF
J gene: TRBJ1-1; V gene: TRBV19; CDR3 protein: CASSPSGTGDTEAFF
J gene: TRBJ2-3; V gene: TRBV29-1; CDR3 protein: CSVDPGQGTDTQYF
J gene: TRBJ2-7; V gene: TRBV4-1; CDR3 protein: CASSLSGGTPYEQYF
J gene: TRBJ1-5; V gene: TRBV11-2; CDR3 protein: CASSSTGNSNQPQHF
J gene: TRBJ2-7; V gene: TRBV7-9; CDR3 protein: CASRSVVGGAYEQYF
J gene: TRBJ1-2; V gene: TRBV28; CDR3 protein: CASRTGGYGYTF
J gene: TRBJ2-2; V gene: TRBV7-6; CDR3 protein: CASSPNSGTGGELSRGELFF
J gene: TRBJ1-5; V gene: TRBV7-9; CDR3 protein: CASSLGPSLTNQPQHF
J gene: TRBJ1-2; V gene: TRBV9; CDR3 protein: CASSVAGQGNGYTF
J gene: TRBJ2-3; V gene: TRBV9; CDR3 protein: CASSVDRTSGNTDTQYF
J gene: TRBJ1-2; V gene: TRBV10-3; CDR3 protein: CAISESAGGNGYTF
J gene: TRBJ2-5; V gene: TRBV19; CDR3 protein: CASSVRTEVETQYF
J gene: TRBJ1-1; V gene: TRBV7-6; CDR3 protein: CASSLGGGRTEAFF
J gene: TRBJ2-7; V gene: TRBV30; CDR3 protein: CAFTPGSSSYEQYF
J gene: TRBJ2-7; V gene: TRBV6-5; CDR3 protein: CASSYLGQDSYEQYF
J gene: TRBJ1-2; V gene: TRBV6-5; CDR3 protein: CASNSRDYGYTF
J gene: TRBJ2-2; V gene: TRBV9; CDR3 protein: CASSVAISPGELFF
J gene: TRBJ2-3; V gene: TRBV2; CDR3 protein: CASELILAGSTDTQYF
J gene: TRBJ2-6; V gene: TRBV6-5; CDR3 protein: CASSGQAGANVLTF
J gene: TRBJ1-1; V gene: TRBV6-4; CDR3 protein: CASSERNGAEAFF
J gene: TRBJ2-1; V gene: TRBV6-5; CDR3 protein: CASRGTSPYNEQFF
J gene: TRBJ1-3; V gene: TRBV7-2; CDR3 protein: CASSLGGQVSSGNTIYF
J gene: TRBJ1-1; V gene: TRBV5-1; CDR3 protein: CASSRGGQLTEAFF
J gene: TRBJ2-5; V gene: TRBV7-2; CDR3 protein: CASSLGGGRDPKETQYF
J gene: TRBJ1-1; V gene: TRBV5-1; CDR3 protein: CASSLAGSTEAFF
J gene: TRBJ2-7; V gene: TRBV29-1; CDR3 protein: CSAHTGAAGEQYF
J gene: TRBJ2-7; V gene: TRBV27; CDR3 protein: CASSLQGANYEQYF